These 21 T cell receptor beta chains came from one sample sequenced in a study of blood T cell repertoires in COVID-19 (dated by TCRdb to 2018 to 2020). Preparation of the library involved the immunoSEQ multiplex PCR assay. TCRdb limited this immuneACCESS table to in-frame rearrangements with V and J called. A share of clones is missing; checked studies link under half to unresolved V genes, and the rest is unexplained. This sample lists 250,000 to 300,000 clones; about 90% were detected once. Less than 3.5% of the sample is taken by the ten largest. The sequenced sample consisted of PBMCs or T cells enriched from blood (not recorded which). The source is a woman aged 45-60 years who had been exposed to COVID-19.

This chain links TRBV28 with TRBJ1-2; D unclear. Trimming removed 5 bases from V and 4 bases from J, with 14 bases in between. Germline V CDR1 and CDR2: MDHEN, SYDVKM. The CDR3 extends over 14 amino acids. This chain's CDR3 is CASSANFPSYGYTF. The CDR3 region has the DNA TGTGCCAGCAGTGCTAACTTCCCTAGCTATGGCTACACCTTC.

The chain has TRBV3-1 (or the pseudogene TRBV3-2) and TRBJ2-1; D perhaps matches TRBD1 (8 bases). Trimming left V 6 bases short and J 9 bases short, with 21 bases between. The CDR3 has 15 residues. Germline V gene sequence: CDR1 LGHDT, CDR2 YNNKEL (reference sequence). The DNA for the CDR3 is TGTGCCAGCAGAAACAGGGGGGGCCTGAGAGGTGAGCAGTTCTTC. Translation gives CASRNRGGLRGEQFF.

The rearrangement uses TRBV6-5 and TRBJ2-7, with TRBD1 matching over 8 bases. Germline CDR1 is MNHEY and CDR2 is SVGAGI. The V segment lost 6 bases and the J segment 0 bases; nucleotides outside the gene matches: 4. The CDR3 spans 14 residues. CDR3: CASRRQGISYEQYF. The CDR3 DNA reads TGTGCCAGCAGGCGACAGGGGATCTCCTACGAGCAGTACTTC.

J is TRBJ1-5 and V is TRBV7-8; D gene uncertain. Trimming removed 1 base at V and 7 bases at J, with 11 bases between. CDR1 is SGHVS, CDR2 FQNEAQ, per germline. This CDR3 comprises 14 residues. The CDR3 spells CASSLVPSGQPQHF. DNA for the CDR3: TGTGCCAGCAGCTTAGTTCCTAGCGGGCAGCCCCAGCATTTT.

The V call is TRBV15, the J call TRBJ2-2, with TRBD2 matching over 8 bases. This CDR3 is built from 18 residues. CDR1 LNHNV and CDR2 YYDKDF come from the germline V gene (reference sequence). The J segment lost 6 bases and the V segment lost 0 bases, leaving 12 bases of the junction unmatched. CDR3 protein: CATSRDNSGVGAAGELFF. Here the CDR3 DNA reads TGTGCCACCAGCAGAGATAATAGCGGGGTCGGGGCCGCCGGGGAGCTGTTTTTT.

This chain connects TRBV24-1 to TRBJ2-7, with D unresolved. The germline V gene has CDR1 KGHDR and CDR2 SFDVKD. This CDR3 has 15 residues. The V gene lost 2 bases and the J gene lost 0 bases, with 10 bases spanning the gap. The CDR3 reads CATSDSPGNSYEQYF. In DNA, the CDR3 is TGTGCCACCAGTGATTCCCCAGGAAACTCCTACGAGCAGTACTTC.

The CDR3 DNA reads as TGTGCCAGCGGCCAGATCAGAAATCAGCCCCAGCATTTT. Protein sequence: CASGQIRNQPQHF. This chain uses TRBV6-5 with TRBJ1-5; D gene unclear. V was trimmed by 8 bases and J by 4 bases, leaving 12 bases between them. The CDR3 is made up of 13 amino acids. In germline, CDR1 is MNHEY, CDR2 SVGAGI.

The chain couples TRBV19 to TRBJ1-1, with TRBD1 identical over 8 bases. V was pared by 8 bases and J by 4 bases, with 15 bases of the junction left unmatched. There are 16 residues in the CDR3. The germline gives CDR1 LNHDA, CDR2 SQIVND (reference sequence). DNA for the CDR3: TGTGCCAGTGGACCACTCACAGGGGGGAAAAGCACTGAAGCTTTCTTT. This gives the protein CASGPLTGGKSTEAFF.

The V and J genes are TRBV28 and TRBJ1-5, with TRBD1 as a possible D gene (5 bases). The CDR3 loop spans 16 amino acids. Trimming left V 5 bases short and J 4 bases short, with 18 bases between. CDR1 and CDR2 (germline): MDHEN, SYDVKM. The CDR3 protein is CASSPRGIQINQPQHF. CDR3 in DNA: TGTGCCAGCAGTCCTAGGGGAATACAGATAAATCAGCCCCAGCATTTT.

The sample holds one count of this clone. The J gene is TRBJ2-6, the V gene TRBV5-4, with 13 bases aligning to TRBD2. Germline V gene lookup returns CDR1 SGHNT and CDR2 YYREEE (reference sequence). V gave up 4 bases and J gave up 0 bases; unmatched junction bases: 7. CDR3 length: 19 residues. The CDR3 region has the DNA TGTGCCAGCAGCCCTGGACTAGCGGGGGTGAACTCTGGGGCCAACGTCCTGACTTTC. This encodes CASSPGLAGVNSGANVLTF.

The chain employs TRBV28 and TRBJ1-6, with D uncertain. This CDR3 spans 18 amino acids. Trimming left V 5 bases short and J 0 bases short, with 17 bases between. Germline lookup yields CDR1 MDHEN and CDR2 SYDVKM. Written as DNA, the CDR3 is TGTGCCAGCAGTAGATCAAATGAATGGAGCTCCTATAATTCACCCCTCCACTTT. As protein: CASSRSNEWSSYNSPLHF.

V usage is TRBV11-1 and J usage is TRBJ2-1; the D gene is possibly TRBD2 (6 bases). Deletions cut 5 bases from V and 6 bases from J, with 14 bases between. Germline values: CDR1 SGHAT, CDR2 FQDESV (reference sequence). The CDR3 is 14 residues long. The CDR3, as DNA: TGTGCCAGCAGCCAACCGACTAGTTTCAATGAGCAGTTCTTC. Amino acid sequence: CASSQPTSFNEQFF.

This clone was counted a few times. J is TRBJ1-2 and V is TRBV6-5; 8 bases map to TRBD1. CDR1 is MNHEY, CDR2 SVGAGI, per germline. Trimming cost V 8 bases and J 5 bases; bases outside gene matches: 10. The CDR3 loop spans 14 amino acids. This CDR3 reads CASGRDRPFYGYTF. The DNA for the CDR3 is TGTGCCAGCGGCCGGGACAGGCCTTTTTATGGCTACACCTTC.

This chain uses TRBV6-5 with TRBJ2-7; 7 bases fit TRBD1. The CDR3 has 16 residues. Trimming cost V 3 bases and J 0 bases; bases outside gene matches: 8. Germline V gives CDR1 MNHEY, CDR2 SVGAGI. The CDR3, as DNA: TGTGCCAGCAGTTATGCCGACAGGGTCAGCTCCTACGAGCAGTACTTC. This translates into CASSYADRVSSYEQYF.

The rearrangement joins TRBV5-1 to TRBJ1-1; 12 bases align to TRBD1. Germline loops: CDR1 SGHRS, CDR2 YFSETQ. This CDR3 comprises 16 residues. V was pared by 4 bases and J by 7 bases, with 11 bases of the junction left unmatched. The DNA of the CDR3 is TGCGCCAGCAGCAACCTTTTGGGACAGGGGGCGGATGAAGCTTTCTTT. It specifies CASSNLLGQGADEAFF.

The CDR3 spells CASRSGQGVGNYGYTF. The CDR3 DNA is TGTGCCAGCAGGTCGGGACAGGGCGTAGGGAACTATGGCTACACCTTC. The rearrangement joins TRBV28 to TRBJ1-2, with TRBD1 identical over 9 bases. Germline V gene sequence: CDR1 MDHEN, CDR2 SYDVKM. The CDR3 is 16 residues long. The V gene end was trimmed by 6 bases and the J gene end by 2 bases; junction bases not matched to a gene: 10.

The chain links TRBV6-5 to TRBJ2-5; D is ambiguous. Trimming cost V 4 bases and J 2 bases, with 11 bases left between them. The germline V gene has CDR1 MNHEY and CDR2 SVGAGI. The CDR3 contains 14 residues. The CDR3 sequence: CASSFSRAQETQYF. The CDR3 DNA follows: TGTGCCAGCAGTTTCTCGAGAGCACAAGAGACCCAGTACTTC.

A few counts support this clone. The gene calls are TRBV19 and TRBJ2-1, with 7 positions matching TRBD2. Per germline, CDR1 LNHDA and CDR2 SQIVND (reference sequence). This CDR3 spans 15 amino acids. Trimming removed 4 bases from V and 4 bases from J; junction bases left unmatched: 7. CDR3 DNA sequence: TGTGCCAGTAGTACCGCGGGGGTCGATTACAATGAGCAGTTCTTC. Residues: CASSTAGVDYNEQFF.

The genes are TRBV6-5 and TRBJ2-1; D ambiguous. This CDR3 spans 13 amino acids. Germline V gene data show CDR1 as MNHEY and CDR2 as SVGAGI. Trimming pared 0 bases from V and 6 bases from J, leaving 6 bases between. CDR3 DNA sequence: TGTGCCAGCAGTTACTCACGAGGCAATGAGCAGTTCTTC. The encoded protein is CASSYSRGNEQFF.

The CDR3 region is CASSEWGGNQPQHF. CDR3 coding DNA: TGTGCCAGCAGTGAATGGGGGGGTAATCAGCCCCAGCATTTT. V usage is TRBV6-1 and J usage is TRBJ1-5; tentatively, D is TRBD1 (5 bases). The CDR3 runs to 14 residues. Germline-derived CDR1 and CDR2 are MNHNS and SASEGT. V was cut by 2 bases and J by 4 bases, with 9 bases left in between.

V is TRBV11-3 and J is TRBJ2-1; D is undetermined. Per germline, CDR1 SGHNT and CDR2 YENEEA. The germline V and J ends were trimmed by 5 bases and 4 bases, with 15 bases remaining between them. This CDR3 spans 15 amino acids. CDR3 nucleotide sequence: TGTGCCAGCAGCCCGAGTGAGCAGGTTTACAATGAGCAGTTCTTC. Amino acid sequence: CASSPSEQVYNEQFF. The full variable domain, its missing parts supplied by reference TRBV11-3 and TRBJ2-1, is EAGVVQSPRYKIIEKKQPVAFWCNPISGHNTLYWYLQNLGQGPELLIRYENEEAVDDSQLPKDRFSAERLKGVDSTLKIQPAELGDSAVYLCASSPSEQVYNEQFFGPGTRLTVL.